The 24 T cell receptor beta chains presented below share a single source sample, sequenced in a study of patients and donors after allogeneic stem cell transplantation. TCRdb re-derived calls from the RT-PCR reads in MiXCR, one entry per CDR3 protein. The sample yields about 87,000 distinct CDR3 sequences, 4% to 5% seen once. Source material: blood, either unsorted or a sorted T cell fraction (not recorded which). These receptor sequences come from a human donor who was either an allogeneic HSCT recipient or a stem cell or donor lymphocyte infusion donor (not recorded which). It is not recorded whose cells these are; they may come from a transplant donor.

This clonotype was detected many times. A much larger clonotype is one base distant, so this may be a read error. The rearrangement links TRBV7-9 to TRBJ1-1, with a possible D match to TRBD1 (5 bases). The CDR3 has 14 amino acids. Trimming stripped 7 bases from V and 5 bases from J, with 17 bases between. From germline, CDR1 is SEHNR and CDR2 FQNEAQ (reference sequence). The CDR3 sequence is CASNTARRGTEAFF. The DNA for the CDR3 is TGTGCCAGCAACACGGCCAGACGGGGGACTGAAGCTTTCTTT.

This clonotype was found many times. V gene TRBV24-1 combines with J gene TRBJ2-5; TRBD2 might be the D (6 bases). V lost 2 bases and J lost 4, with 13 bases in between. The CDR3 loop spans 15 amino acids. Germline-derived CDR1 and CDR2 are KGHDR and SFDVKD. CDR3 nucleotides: TGTGCCACCAGTGATTCTTCGGGGGAAGGAGAGACCCAGTACTTC. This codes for CATSDSSGEGETQYF.

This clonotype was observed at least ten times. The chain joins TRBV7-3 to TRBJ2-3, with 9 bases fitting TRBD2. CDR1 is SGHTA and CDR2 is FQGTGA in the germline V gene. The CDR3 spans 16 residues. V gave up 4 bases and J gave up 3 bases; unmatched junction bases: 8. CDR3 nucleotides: TGTGCCAGCAGCTACGTTAGCGGGGGAAGGACAGATACGCAGTATTTT. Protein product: CASSYVSGGRTDTQYF. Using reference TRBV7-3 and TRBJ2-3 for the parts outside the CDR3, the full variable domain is GAGVSQTPSNKVTEKGKYVELRCDPISGHTALYWYRQSLGQGPEFLIYFQGTGAADDSGLPNDRFFAVRPEGSVSTLKIQRTERGDSAVYLCASSYVSGGRTDTQYFGPGTRLTVL.

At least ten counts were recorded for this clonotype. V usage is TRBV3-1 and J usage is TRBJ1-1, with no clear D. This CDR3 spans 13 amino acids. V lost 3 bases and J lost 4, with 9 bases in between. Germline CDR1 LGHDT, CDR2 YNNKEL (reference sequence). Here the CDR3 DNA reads TGTGCCAGCAGCCATTCCGATGGCACTGAAGCTTTCTTT. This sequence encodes CASSHSDGTEAFF.

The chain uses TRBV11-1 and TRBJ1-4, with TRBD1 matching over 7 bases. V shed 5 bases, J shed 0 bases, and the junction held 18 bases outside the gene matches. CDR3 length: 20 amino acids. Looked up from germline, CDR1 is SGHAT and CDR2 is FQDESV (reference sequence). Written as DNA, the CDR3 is TGTGCCAGCAGCAAAGGGAAGAACAGGGGAACATCCGCAACTAATGAAAAACTGTTTTTT. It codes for CASSKGKNRGTSATNEKLFF.

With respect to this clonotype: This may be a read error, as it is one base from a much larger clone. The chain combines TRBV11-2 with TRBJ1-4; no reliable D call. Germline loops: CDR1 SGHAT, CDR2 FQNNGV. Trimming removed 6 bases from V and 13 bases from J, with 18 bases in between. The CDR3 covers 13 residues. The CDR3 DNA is TGTGCCAGCAGTATGGAGGGCGCCAAGGGACTGTTTTTT. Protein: CASSMEGAKGLFF.

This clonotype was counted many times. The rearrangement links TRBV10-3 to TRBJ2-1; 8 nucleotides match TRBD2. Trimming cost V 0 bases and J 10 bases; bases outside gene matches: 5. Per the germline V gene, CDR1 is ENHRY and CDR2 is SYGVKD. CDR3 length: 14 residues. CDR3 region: CAISESPTSGEQFF. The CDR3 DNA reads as TGTGCCATCAGTGAGTCCCCTACTAGCGGCGAGCAGTTCTTC.

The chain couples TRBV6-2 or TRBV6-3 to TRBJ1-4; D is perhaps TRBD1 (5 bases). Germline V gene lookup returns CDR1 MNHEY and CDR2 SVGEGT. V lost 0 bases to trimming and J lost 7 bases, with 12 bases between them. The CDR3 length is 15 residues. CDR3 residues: CASSYSWQGPEKLFF. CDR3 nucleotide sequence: TGTGCCAGCAGTTACTCGTGGCAGGGCCCTGAAAAACTGTTTTTT.

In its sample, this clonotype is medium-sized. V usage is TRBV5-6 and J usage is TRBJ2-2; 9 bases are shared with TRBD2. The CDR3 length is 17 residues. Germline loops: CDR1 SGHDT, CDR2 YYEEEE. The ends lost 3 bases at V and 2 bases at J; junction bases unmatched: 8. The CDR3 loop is CASSWGLANLNTGELFF. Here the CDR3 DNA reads TGTGCCAGCAGCTGGGGACTAGCAAACTTAAACACCGGGGAGCTGTTTTTT. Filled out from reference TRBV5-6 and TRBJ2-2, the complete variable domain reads DAGVTQSPTHLIKTRGQQVTLRCSPKSGHDTVSWYQQALGQGPQFIFQYYEEEERQRGNFPDRFSGHQFPNYSSELNVNALLLGDSALYLCASSWGLANLNTGELFFGEGSRLTVL.

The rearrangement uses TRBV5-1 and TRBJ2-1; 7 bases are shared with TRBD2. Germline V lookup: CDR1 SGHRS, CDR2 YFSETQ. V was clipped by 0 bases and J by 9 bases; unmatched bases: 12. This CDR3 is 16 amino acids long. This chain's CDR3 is CASSLGRTSQKGEQFF. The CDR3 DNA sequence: TGCGCCAGCAGCTTGGGCCGGACTAGTCAAAAGGGTGAGCAGTTCTTC.

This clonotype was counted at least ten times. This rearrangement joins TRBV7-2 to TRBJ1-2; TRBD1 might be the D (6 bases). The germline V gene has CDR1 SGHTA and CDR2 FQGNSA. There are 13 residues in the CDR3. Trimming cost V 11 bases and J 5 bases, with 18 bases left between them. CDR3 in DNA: TGTGCCTATGGGAGGGGGAGCACGTATGGCTACACCTTC. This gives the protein CAYGRGSTYGYTF. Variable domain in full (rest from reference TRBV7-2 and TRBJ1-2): GAGVSQSPSNKVTEKGKDVELRCDPISGHTALYWYRQSLGQGLEFLIYFQGNSAPDKSGLPSDRFSAERTGGSVSTLTIQRTQQEDSAVYLCAYGRGSTYGYTFGSGTRLTVV.

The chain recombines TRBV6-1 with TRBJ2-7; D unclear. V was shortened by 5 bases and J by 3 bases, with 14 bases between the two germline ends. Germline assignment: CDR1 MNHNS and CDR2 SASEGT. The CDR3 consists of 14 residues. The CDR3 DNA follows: TGTGCCAGCAGTCATAAAAGCGTATACTACGAGCAGTACTTC. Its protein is CASSHKSVYYEQYF.

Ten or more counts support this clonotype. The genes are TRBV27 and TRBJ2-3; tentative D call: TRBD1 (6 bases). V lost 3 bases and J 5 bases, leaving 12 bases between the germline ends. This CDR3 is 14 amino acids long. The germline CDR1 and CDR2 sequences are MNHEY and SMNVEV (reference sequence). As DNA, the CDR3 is TGTGCCAGCAGTTTGACAGGTACCGGAGATACGCAGTATTTT. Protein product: CASSLTGTGDTQYF.

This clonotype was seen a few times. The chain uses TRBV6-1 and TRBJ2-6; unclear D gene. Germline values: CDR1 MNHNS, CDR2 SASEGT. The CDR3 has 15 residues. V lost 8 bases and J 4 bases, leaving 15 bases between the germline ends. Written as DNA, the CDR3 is TGTGCCAGCTTTGACGTCGGGTCGGGGGCCAACGTCCTGACTTTC. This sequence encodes CASFDVGSGANVLTF.

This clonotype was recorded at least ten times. The CDR3: CSARENLETQYF. The CDR3 region has the DNA TGCAGTGCGAGGGAGAACTTAGAGACCCAGTACTTC. V is TRBV20-1 and J is TRBJ2-5; maybe TRBD2 (5 bases). This CDR3 is 12 amino acids long. Germline V gives CDR1 DFQATT, CDR2 SNEGSKA (reference sequence). The germline V and J ends were trimmed by 6 bases and 4 bases, with 12 bases remaining between them.

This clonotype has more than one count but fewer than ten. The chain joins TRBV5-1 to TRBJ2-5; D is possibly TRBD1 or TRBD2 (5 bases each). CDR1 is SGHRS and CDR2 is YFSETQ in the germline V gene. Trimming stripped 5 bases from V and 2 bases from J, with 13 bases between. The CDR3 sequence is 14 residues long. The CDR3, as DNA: TGCGCCAGCAGGACCGGGACGGATCAAGAGACCCAGTACTTC. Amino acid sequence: CASRTGTDQETQYF.

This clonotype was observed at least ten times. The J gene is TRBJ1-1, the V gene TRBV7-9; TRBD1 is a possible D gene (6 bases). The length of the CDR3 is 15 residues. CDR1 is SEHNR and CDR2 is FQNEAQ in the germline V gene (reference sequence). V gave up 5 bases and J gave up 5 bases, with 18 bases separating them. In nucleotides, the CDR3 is TGTGCCAGCAGCCAAAGACAGGACGCCCGTACTGAAGCTTTCTTT. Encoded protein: CASSQRQDARTEAFF.

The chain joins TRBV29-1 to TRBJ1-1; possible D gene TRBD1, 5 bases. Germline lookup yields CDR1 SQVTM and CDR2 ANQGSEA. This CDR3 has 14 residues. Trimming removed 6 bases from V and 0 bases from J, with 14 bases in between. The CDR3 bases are TGCAGCGTCCCCCCCGGGGGGATGAACACTGAAGCTTTCTTT. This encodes CSVPPGGMNTEAFF.

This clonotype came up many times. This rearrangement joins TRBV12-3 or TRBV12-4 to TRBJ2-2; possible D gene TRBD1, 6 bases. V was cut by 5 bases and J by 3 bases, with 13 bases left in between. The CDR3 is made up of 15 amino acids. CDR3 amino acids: CASSDPGQHTGELFF. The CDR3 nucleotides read TGTGCCAGCAGTGACCCCGGACAGCACACCGGGGAGCTGTTTTTT.

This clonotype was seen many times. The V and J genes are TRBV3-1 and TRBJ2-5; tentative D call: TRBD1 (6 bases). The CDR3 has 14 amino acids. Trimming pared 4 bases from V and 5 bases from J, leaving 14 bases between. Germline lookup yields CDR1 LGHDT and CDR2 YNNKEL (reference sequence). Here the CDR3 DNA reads TGTGCCAGCAGCCTATACAGGGACGGGGAGACCCAGTACTTC. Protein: CASSLYRDGETQYF.

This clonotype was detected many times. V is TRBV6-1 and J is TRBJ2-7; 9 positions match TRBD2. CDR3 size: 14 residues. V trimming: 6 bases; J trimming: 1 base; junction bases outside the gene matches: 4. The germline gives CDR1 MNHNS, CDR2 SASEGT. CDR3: CASRRGGRSYEQYF. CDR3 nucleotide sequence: TGTGCCAGCAGGCGGGGGGGACGTTCCTACGAGCAGTACTTC.

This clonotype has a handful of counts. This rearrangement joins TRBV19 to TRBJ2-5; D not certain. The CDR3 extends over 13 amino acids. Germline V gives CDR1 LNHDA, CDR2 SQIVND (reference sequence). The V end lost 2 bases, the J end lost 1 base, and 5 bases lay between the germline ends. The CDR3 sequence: CASSIQVQETQYF. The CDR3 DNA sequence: TGTGCCAGTAGTATACAGGTCCAAGAGACCCAGTACTTC.

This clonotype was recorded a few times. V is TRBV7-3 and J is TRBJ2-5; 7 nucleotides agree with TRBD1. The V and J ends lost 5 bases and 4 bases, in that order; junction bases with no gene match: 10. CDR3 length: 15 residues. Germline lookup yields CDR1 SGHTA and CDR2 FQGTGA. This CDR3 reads CASSPLGTEGETQYF. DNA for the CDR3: TGTGCCAGCAGCCCCCTAGGGACAGAAGGAGAGACCCAGTACTTC.

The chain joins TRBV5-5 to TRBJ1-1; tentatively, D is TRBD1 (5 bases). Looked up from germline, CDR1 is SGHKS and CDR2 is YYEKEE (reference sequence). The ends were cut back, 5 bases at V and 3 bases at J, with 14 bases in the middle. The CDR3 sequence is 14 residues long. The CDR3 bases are TGTGCCAGCAGTTTGTACGGGGCGCACACTGAAGCTTTCTTT. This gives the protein CASSLYGAHTEAFF.